The rows below give T cell receptor beta chains drawn from one sample of a study of blood T cell repertoires in COVID-19. Clones were read by immunoSEQ multiplex PCR, and TCRdb kept only the in-frame ones, dropping some. Of approximately 390,000 clones detected, around nine tenths appear once; the ten largest clones hold roughly 9.4%. The sequenced sample was PBMCs or T cells enriched from blood (not recorded which). Receptors originate from a woman aged 45-59 years who had recovered from COVID-19. Both conserved end residues are part of each CDR3. D genes are given only for firm matches. Only part of the rows carry a size: once, few, many, or a class if the clone is expanded.

V gene	D gene	J gene	clone size	CDR3 protein	CDR3 DNA
TRBV4-3	-	TRBJ1-3	-	CASSQDLSPNTIYF	TGCGCCAGCAGCCAAGATCTTAGCCCAAACACCATATATTTT
TRBV13	-	TRBJ1-2	-	CASSQRGSYGYTF	TGTGCCAGCAGCCAGAGGGGGTCCTATGGCTACACCTTC
TRBV7-2	-	TRBJ2-3	-	CASNEAGDTQYF	TGTGCCAGCAACGAAGCGGGAGATACGCAGTATTTT
TRBV18	TRBD1	TRBJ1-1	-	CASSPLTGRAEAFF	TGTGCCAGCTCACCTCTGACAGGGCGGGCTGAAGCTTTCTTT
TRBV28	-	TRBJ1-5	-	CASSLTGGGNQPQHF	TGTGCCAGCAGTTTAACTGGTGGAGGAAATCAGCCCCAGCATTTT
TRBV4-2	-	TRBJ1-1	-	CASSQAPGGMNTEAFF	TGTGCCAGCAGCCAAGCCCCAGGTGGCATGAACACTGAAGCTTTCTTT
TRBV19	-	TRBJ1-2	-	CASSPGLNYGYTF	TGTGCCAGTAGTCCGGGACTTAACTATGGCTACACCTTC
TRBV19	TRBD2	TRBJ2-1	-	CASTHLGSGGIDEQFF	TGTGCCAGTACCCATTTGGGTAGCGGGGGTATCGATGAGCAGTTCTTC
TRBV6-1	-	TRBJ2-5	-	CASSEYQGRTQYF	TGTGCCAGCAGTGAATATCAGGGTAGGACCCAGTACTTC
TRBV21-1	-	TRBJ1-5	-	CASSKAKQGWPQPQHF	TGTGCCAGCAGCAAAGCCAAACAGGGATGGCCTCAGCCCCAGCATTTT
TRBV18	-	TRBJ1-1	-	CASSPLSHGTGTGGNTEAFF	TGTGCCAGCTCACCACTGTCCCACGGAACGGGAACCGGGGGGAACACTGAAGCTTTCTTT
TRBV19	-	TRBJ1-1	-	CASTNLFREAFF	TGTGCCAGCACTAACCTCTTCCGGGAAGCTTTCTTT
TRBV18	-	TRBJ2-7	-	CASSPPPPEPNEQYF	TGTGCCAGCTCACCACCGCCACCCGAACCTAACGAGCAGTACTTC
TRBV28	-	TRBJ1-4	-	CASTTSNEKLFF	TGTGCCAGCACAACGAGTAATGAAAAACTGTTTTTT
TRBV5-1	TRBD1	TRBJ1-5	few	CASSLTGTGVQPQHF	TGCGCCAGCAGCTTAACCGGGACAGGGGTACAGCCCCAGCATTTT
TRBV7-9	TRBD2	TRBJ2-3	once	CASSLGSGGLLLTDTQYF	TGTGCCAGCAGCTTGGGTTCGGGAGGCCTCCTTCTCACAGATACGCAGTATTTT
TRBV9	TRBD2	TRBJ2-5	-	CASSPQGLAFETQYF	TGTGCCAGCAGCCCCCAGGGACTAGCGTTTGAGACCCAGTACTTC
TRBV2	TRBD1	TRBJ1-1	-	CASIFRTGGTEAFF	TGTGCCAGCATTTTTAGGACAGGGGGCACTGAAGCTTTCTTT
TRBV20-1	TRBD2	TRBJ2-2	-	CSASPPGGTNTGELFF	TGCAGTGCTAGTCCCCCGGGGGGAACGAACACCGGGGAGCTGTTTTTT
TRBV19	TRBD2	TRBJ2-1	-	CASSTRGGGPYNEQFF	TGTGCCAGTAGTACCCGGGGCGGGGGACCTTACAATGAGCAGTTCTTC
TRBV11-2	-	TRBJ1-2	-	CASNLQGGYTF	TGTGCCAGCAACCTTCAGGGCGGCTACACCTTC
TRBV4-3	TRBD1	TRBJ1-1	-	CASSQDLRGQSFF	TGCGCCAGCAGCCAAGATCTCAGGGGGCAGTCTTTCTTT
TRBV4-3	-	TRBJ2-7	-	CASSQERELGEQYF	TGCGCCAGCAGCCAAGAGAGGGAACTGGGGGAGCAGTACTTC
TRBV27	-	TRBJ1-2	-	CASSFSATLRANYGYTF	TGTGCCAGCAGTTTCTCGGCGACTCTACGAGCCAACTATGGCTACACCTTC
TRBV6-5	-	TRBJ1-5	-	CASRGHVNQPQHF	TGTGCCAGCAGGGGACACGTCAATCAGCCCCAGCATTTT
TRBV7-9	TRBD1	TRBJ2-1	-	CASSFAGQVSGEQFF	TGTGCCAGCAGCTTTGCGGGACAGGTATCGGGTGAGCAGTTCTTC
TRBV7-2	-	TRBJ1-1	-	CASSLAALVDEAFF	TGTGCCAGCAGCTTAGCTGCCCTAGTTGATGAAGCTTTCTTT
TRBV1	-	TRBJ1-5	-	CTSSQGSEACGTGTSGNQPQHF	TGCACCAGCAGCCAAGGGTCCGAGGCTTGCGGGACAGGGACGTCTGGCAATCAGCCCCAGCATTTT
TRBV15	-	TRBJ1-1	once	CATSSRQRAKPEAWTEAFF	TGTGCCACCAGCAGTAGGCAGAGGGCCAAACCAGAGGCCTGGACTGAAGCTTTCTTT